Following are 4 T cell receptor beta chains from one sample sequenced in a study of T cells after yellow fever vaccination. One entry per CDR3 protein, called by TCRdb with MiXCR from the 5' RACE reads. The data hold 250,000 or so distinct CDR3 sequences, with 6.5% to 7.5% observed a single time. This specimen consisted of CD4+ T cells sorted from PBMCs, obtained on the day of the yellow fever booster vaccination. Every receptor here comes from a man aged 30 to 45 who received the YFV17D yellow fever vaccine.

This clonotype was seen a few times. This chain connects TRBV11-1 to TRBJ2-3; 8 nucleotides line up with TRBD2. This CDR3 has 19 amino acids. With V trimmed by 1 base and J by 1 base, 13 bases remained unmatched. Germline-derived CDR1 and CDR2 are SGHAT and FQDESV (reference sequence). The CDR3 bases are TGTGCCAGCAGCTTAGAAACCTCCTGGCAGACTAGCGGCACAGATACGCAGTATTTT. Protein: CASSLETSWQTSGTDTQYF.

The rearrangement links TRBV29-1 to TRBJ2-4, with a weak D call TRBD2 (5 bases). The ends were cut back, 6 bases at V and 7 bases at J, with 13 bases in the middle. Per the germline V gene, CDR1 is SQVTM and CDR2 is ANQGSEA. The CDR3 runs 12 residues. CDR3 nucleotide sequence: TGCAGCGTCTCAGAGGGCTTGAACATTCAGTACTTC. As protein: CSVSEGLNIQYF.

This clonotype came up many times. This chain uses TRBV7-2 with TRBJ2-3, with no clear D. The germline V and J ends were trimmed by 0 bases and 2 bases, with 0 bases remaining between them. Germline V gene lookup returns CDR1 SGHTA and CDR2 FQGNSA. The length of the CDR3 is 12 residues. The CDR3 DNA is TGTGCCAGCAGCTTAGCCACAGATACGCAGTATTTT. This encodes CASSLATDTQYF.

There are many counts of this clonotype. The rearrangement links TRBV7-2 to TRBJ2-2, with D unclear. This CDR3 has 15 amino acids. Germline V gives CDR1 SGHTA, CDR2 FQGNSA. Deletions cut 6 bases from V and 1 base from J, with 12 bases between. The DNA for the CDR3 is TGTGCCAGCAGACCGACACTGGGGAACACCGGGGAGCTGTTTTTT. As protein: CASRPTLGNTGELFF.